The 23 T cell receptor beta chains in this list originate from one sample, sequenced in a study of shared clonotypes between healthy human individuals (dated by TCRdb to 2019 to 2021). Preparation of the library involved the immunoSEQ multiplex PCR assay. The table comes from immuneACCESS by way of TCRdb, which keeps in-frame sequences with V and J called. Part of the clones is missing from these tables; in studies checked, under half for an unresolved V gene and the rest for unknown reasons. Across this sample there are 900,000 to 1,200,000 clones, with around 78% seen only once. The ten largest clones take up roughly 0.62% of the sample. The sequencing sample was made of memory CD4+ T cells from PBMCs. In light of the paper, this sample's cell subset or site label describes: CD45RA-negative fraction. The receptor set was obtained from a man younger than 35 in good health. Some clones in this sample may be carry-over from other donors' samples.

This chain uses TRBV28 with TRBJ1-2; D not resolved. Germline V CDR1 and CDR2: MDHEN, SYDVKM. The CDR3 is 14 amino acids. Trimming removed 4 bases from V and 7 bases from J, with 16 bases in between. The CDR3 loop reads CASSSGSKSRGYTF. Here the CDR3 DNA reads TGTGCCAGCAGTTCCGGGTCCAAATCTCGTGGCTACACCTTC.

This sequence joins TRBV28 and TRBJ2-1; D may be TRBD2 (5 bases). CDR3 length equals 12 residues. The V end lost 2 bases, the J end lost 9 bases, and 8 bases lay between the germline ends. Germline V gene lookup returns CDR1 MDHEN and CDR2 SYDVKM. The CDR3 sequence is CASSLVLAEQFF. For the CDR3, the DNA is TGTGCCAGCAGTTTAGTGCTAGCTGAGCAGTTCTTC.

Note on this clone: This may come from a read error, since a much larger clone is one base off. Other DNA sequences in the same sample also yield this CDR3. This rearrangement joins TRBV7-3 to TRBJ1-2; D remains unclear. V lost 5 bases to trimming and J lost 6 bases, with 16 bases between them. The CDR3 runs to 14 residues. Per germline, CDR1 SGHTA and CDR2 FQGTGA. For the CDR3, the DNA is TGTGCCAGCAGCAGAACCGGCAGCGAGGATGGCTACACCTTC. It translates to CASSRTGSEDGYTF.

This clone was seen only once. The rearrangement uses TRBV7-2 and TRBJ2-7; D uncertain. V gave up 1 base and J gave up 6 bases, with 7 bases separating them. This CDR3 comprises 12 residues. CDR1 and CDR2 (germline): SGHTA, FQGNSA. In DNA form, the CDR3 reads TGTGCCAGCAGCTTAGGGCCCCGCGAGCAGTACTTC. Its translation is CASSLGPREQYF.

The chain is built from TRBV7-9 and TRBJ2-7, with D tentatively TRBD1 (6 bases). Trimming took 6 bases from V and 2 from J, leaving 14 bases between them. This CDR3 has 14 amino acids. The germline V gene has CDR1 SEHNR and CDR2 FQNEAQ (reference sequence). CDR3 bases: TGTGCCAGCAGTCAGGGGCGGACCGCCTACGAGCAGTACTTC. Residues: CASSQGRTAYEQYF.

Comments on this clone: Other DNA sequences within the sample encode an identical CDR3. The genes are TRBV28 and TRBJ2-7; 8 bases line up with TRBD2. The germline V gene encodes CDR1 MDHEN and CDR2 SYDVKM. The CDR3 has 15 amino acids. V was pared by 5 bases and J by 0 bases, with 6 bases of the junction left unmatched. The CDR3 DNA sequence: TGTGCCAGCAGTCCGGGGGGGGCGAGCTCCTACGAGCAGTACTTC. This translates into CASSPGGASSYEQYF.

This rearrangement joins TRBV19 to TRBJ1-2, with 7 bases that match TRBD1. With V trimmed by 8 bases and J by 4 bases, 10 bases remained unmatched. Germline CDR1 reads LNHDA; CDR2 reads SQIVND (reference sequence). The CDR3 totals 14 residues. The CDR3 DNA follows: TGTGCCAGTGGAGTCTCGGGACAGACCTATGGCTACACCTTC. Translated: CASGVSGQTYGYTF. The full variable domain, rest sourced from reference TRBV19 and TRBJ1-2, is DGGITQSPKYLFRKEGQNVTLSCEQNLNHDAMYWYRQDPGQGLRLIYYSQIVNDFQKGDIAEGYSVSREKKESFPLTVTSAQKNPTAFYLCASGVSGQTYGYTFGSGTRLTVV.

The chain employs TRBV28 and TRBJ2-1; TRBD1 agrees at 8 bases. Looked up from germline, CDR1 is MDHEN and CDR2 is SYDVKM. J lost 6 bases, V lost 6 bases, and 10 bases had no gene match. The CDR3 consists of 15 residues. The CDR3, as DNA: TGTGCCAGCAGAGACCGGGACAGGCAGATCAATGAGCAGTTCTTC. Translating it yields CASRDRDRQINEQFF.

The CDR3 coding sequence is TGCGCCAGCGGCCGAGTAAGCTACAGCGGGGGATACACCGGGGAGCTGTTTTTT. This encodes CASGRVSYSGGYTGELFF. The gene calls are TRBV4-1 and TRBJ2-2; 8 positions agree with TRBD2. The CDR3 has 18 amino acids. Germline V lookup: CDR1 MGHRA, CDR2 YSYEKL. The J segment lost 3 bases and the V segment lost 8 bases, leaving 17 bases of the junction unmatched.

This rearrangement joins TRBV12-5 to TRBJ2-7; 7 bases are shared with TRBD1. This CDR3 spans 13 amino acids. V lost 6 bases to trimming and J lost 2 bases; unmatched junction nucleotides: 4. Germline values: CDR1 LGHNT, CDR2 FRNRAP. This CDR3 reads CASGLGTAYEQYF. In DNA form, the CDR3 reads TGTGCTAGTGGCCTCGGGACAGCCTACGAGCAGTACTTC.

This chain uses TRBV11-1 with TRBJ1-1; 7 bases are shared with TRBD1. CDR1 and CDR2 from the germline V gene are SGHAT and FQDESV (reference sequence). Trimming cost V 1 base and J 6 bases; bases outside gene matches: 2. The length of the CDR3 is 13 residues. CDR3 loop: CASSLDRGSEAFF. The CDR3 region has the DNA TGTGCCAGCAGCTTAGACAGGGGCTCTGAAGCTTTCTTT. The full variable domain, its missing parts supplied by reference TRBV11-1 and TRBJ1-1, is EAEVAQSPRYKITEKSQAVAFWCDPISGHATLYWYRQILGQGPELLVQFQDESVVDDSQLPKDRFSAERLKGVDSTLKIQPAELGDSAMYLCASSLDRGSEAFFGQGTRLTVV.

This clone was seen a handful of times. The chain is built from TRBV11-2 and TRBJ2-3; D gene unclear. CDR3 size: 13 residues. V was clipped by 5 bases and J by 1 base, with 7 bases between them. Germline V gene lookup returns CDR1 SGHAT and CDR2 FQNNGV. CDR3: CASSHSGTDTQYF. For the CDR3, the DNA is TGTGCCAGCAGCCACTCCGGCACAGATACGCAGTATTTT.

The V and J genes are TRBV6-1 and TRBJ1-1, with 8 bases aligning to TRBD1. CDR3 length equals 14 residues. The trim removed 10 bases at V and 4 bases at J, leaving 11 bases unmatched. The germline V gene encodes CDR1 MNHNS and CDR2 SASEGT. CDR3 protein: CATLRGQLGTEAFF. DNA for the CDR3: TGTGCCACCCTCAGGGGGCAACTGGGCACTGAAGCTTTCTTT.

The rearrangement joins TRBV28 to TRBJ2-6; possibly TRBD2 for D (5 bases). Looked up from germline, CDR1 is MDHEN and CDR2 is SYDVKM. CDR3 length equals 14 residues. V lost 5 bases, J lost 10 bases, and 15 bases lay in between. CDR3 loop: CASSLIQGGNVLTF. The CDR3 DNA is TGTGCCAGCAGTCTCATTCAAGGCGGGAACGTCCTGACTTTC.

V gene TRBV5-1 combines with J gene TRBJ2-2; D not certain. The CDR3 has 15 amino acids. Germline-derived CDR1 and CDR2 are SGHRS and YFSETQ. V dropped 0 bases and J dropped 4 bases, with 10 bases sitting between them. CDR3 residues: CASSLAPGTTGELFF. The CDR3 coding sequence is TGCGCCAGCAGCTTGGCCCCCGGAACCACCGGGGAGCTGTTTTTT.

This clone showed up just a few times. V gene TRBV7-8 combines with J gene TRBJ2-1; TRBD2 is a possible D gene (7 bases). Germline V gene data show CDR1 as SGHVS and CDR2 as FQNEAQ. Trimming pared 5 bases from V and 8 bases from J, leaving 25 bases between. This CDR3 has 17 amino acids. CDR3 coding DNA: TGTGCCAGCAGCGACATGGGGGGGGCGTCAACTCTAGATGAGCAGTTCTTC. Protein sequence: CASSDMGGASTLDEQFF.

The CDR3 nucleotides read TGTGCCAGCAGGGGGCTAAGAGGCAGGTTCTATGGCTACACCTTC. Protein sequence: CASRGLRGRFYGYTF. The rearrangement uses TRBV2 and TRBJ1-2; a weak D match, TRBD1 (5 bases). The CDR3 consists of 15 residues. Per the germline V gene, CDR1 is SNHLY and CDR2 is FYNNEI. Trimming pared 6 bases from V and 4 bases from J, leaving 18 bases between.

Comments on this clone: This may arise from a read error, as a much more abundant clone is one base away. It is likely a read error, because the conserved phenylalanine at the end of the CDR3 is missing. The CDR3 sequence is CASSLTGREQYS. CDR3 DNA sequence: TGTGCCAGCAGCCTAACCGGGAGGGAGCAGTACTCC. This chain links TRBV6-5 with TRBJ2-7; 7 bases map to TRBD2. Germline V gene sequence: CDR1 MNHEY, CDR2 SVGAGI. The CDR3 has 12 residues. The trim removed 6 bases at V and 7 bases at J, leaving 6 bases unmatched.

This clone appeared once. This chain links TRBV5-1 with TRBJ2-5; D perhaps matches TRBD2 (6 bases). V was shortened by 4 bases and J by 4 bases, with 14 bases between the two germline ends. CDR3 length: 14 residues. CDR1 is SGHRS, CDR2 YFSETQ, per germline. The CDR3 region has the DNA TGCGCCAGCAGCGCCGTCCAGGGAGGAGAGACCCAGTACTTC. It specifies CASSAVQGGETQYF.

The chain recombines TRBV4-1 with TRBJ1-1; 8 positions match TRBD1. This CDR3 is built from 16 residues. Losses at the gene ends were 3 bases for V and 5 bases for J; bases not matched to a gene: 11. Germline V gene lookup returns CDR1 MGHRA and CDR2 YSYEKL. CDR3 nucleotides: TGCGCCAGCAGCCAGTGGGTGGCAGGGGGCTATACTGAAGCTTTCTTT. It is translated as CASSQWVAGGYTEAFF.

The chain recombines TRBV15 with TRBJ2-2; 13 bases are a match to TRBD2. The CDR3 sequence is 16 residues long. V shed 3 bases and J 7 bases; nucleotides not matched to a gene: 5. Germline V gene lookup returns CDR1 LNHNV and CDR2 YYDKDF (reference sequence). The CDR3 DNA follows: TGTGCCACCAGCAGCGGACTAGCGGGAGATCACGGGGAGCTGTTTTTT. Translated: CATSSGLAGDHGELFF.

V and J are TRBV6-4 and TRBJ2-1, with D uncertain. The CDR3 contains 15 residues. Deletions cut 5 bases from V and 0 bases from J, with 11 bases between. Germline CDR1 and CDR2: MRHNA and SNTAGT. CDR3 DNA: TGTGCCAGCAGTCCAGAATTGGGCTCCTACAATGAGCAGTTCTTC. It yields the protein CASSPELGSYNEQFF.

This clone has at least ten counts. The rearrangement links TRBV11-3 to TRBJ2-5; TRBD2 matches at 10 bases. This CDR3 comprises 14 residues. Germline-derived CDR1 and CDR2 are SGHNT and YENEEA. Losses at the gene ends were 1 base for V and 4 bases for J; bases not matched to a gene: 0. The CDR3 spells CASSLASGGETQYF. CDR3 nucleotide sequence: TGTGCCAGCAGCTTAGCTAGCGGGGGAGAGACCCAGTACTTC.